Listed here are 14 T cell receptor beta chains from one sample, sequenced in a study of blood T cells in healthy people across ages. The authors ran a second PCR of 7 to 11 cycles using a sample-barcoded 5' primer and a J-beta primer mix. In TCRdb, the 5' RACE reads were re-called with MiXCR into one record per CDR3 protein. The sample holds hundreds of thousands of distinct CDR3 sequences; 56% are singletons and the top ten take approximately 24%. The sequenced sample was blood. The receptors stem from a middle-aged man in good health.

In its sample, this clonotype was seen a few times. In DNA, the CDR3 is TGTGCCACCGAAGGTTGGGCAGGGGGTACCTACGAGCAGTACTTC. This sequence encodes CATEGWAGGTYEQYF. This chain joins TRBV6-6 and TRBJ2-7, with 7 bases matching TRBD1. The length of the CDR3 is 15 residues. V trimming: 10 bases; J trimming: 2 bases; junction bases outside the gene matches: 14. Germline loops: CDR1 MNHNY, CDR2 SVGAGI (reference sequence).

This clonotype is a singleton in its sample. The rearrangement uses TRBV25-1 and TRBJ1-6; D might be TRBD1 (5 bases). This CDR3 spans 15 amino acids. The germline V and J ends were trimmed by 4 bases and 10 bases, with 17 bases remaining between them. The germline V gene has CDR1 MGHDK and CDR2 SYGVNS. CDR3 protein: CASSGRGLGTSPLHF. The CDR3 DNA reads as TGTGCCAGCAGTGGACGGGGACTTGGGACCTCACCCCTCCACTTT.

This clonotype was detected many times. This chain connects TRBV20-1 to TRBJ2-3; 11 positions agree with TRBD2. V shed 6 bases, J shed 2 bases, and the junction held 13 bases outside the gene matches. Germline V gene lookup returns CDR1 DFQATT and CDR2 SNEGSKA (reference sequence). This CDR3 is built from 17 residues. The CDR3 loop reads CSAPPPPSGGPTDTQYF. CDR3 sequence (DNA): TGCAGTGCCCCGCCCCCCCCTAGCGGGGGGCCCACAGATACGCAGTATTTT.

V usage is TRBV9 and J usage is TRBJ2-7; D might be TRBD1 (5 bases). The CDR3 is 18 residues long. Germline-derived CDR1 and CDR2 are SGDLS and YYNGEE. Trimming took 0 bases from V and 4 from J, leaving 23 bases between them. The CDR3 reads CASSVARPKGVRPYEQYF. CDR3 nucleotides: TGTGCCAGCAGCGTAGCTCGTCCCAAAGGGGTTAGGCCTTACGAGCAGTACTTC. Looking up the rest from reference TRBV9 and TRBJ2-7 gives the full variable domain: DSGVTQTPKHLITATGQRVTLRCSPRSGDLSVYWYQQSLDQGLQFLIQYYNGEERAKGNILERFSAQQFPDLHSELNLSSLELGDSALYFCASSVARPKGVRPYEQYFGPGTRLTVT.

The table lists this clonotype with a few counts. The V gene is TRBV13, the J gene TRBJ2-7, with 12 bases aligning to TRBD1. The J segment lost 4 bases and the V segment lost 5 bases, leaving 15 bases of the junction unmatched. From germline, CDR1 is PRHDT and CDR2 FYEKMQ (reference sequence). This CDR3 has 18 residues. In DNA form, the CDR3 reads TGTGCCAGCAGCCCTGAGGGACAGGGGGCCCCCCACTCTTACGAGCAGTACTTC. Its protein product is CASSPEGQGAPHSYEQYF.

CDR3 nucleotides: TGCAGTGCTAGAGATAAAACAGGGTTGGGAGAAAAACTGTTTTTT. Translating gives CSARDKTGLGEKLFF. The gene calls are TRBV20-1 and TRBJ1-4; D may be TRBD1 (6 bases). From germline, CDR1 is DFQATT and CDR2 SNEGSKA (reference sequence). CDR3 size: 15 residues. Between the trimmed V and J ends, which lost 0 bases and 8 bases, there was a span of 16 bases.

The chain joins TRBV2 to TRBJ1-2; D perhaps matches TRBD1 (5 bases). Germline loops: CDR1 SNHLY, CDR2 FYNNEI. Trimming stripped 7 bases from V and 4 bases from J, with 13 bases between. CDR3 length equals 13 residues. CDR3 nucleotide sequence: TGTGCCAGCACTGGGGGGAGACTCTATGGCTACACCTTC. Amino acids: CASTGGRLYGYTF.

This clonotype showed up many times. J is TRBJ2-5 and V is TRBV28; D not certain. This CDR3 is built from 13 residues. The germline V and J ends were trimmed by 2 bases and 3 bases, with 7 bases remaining between them. CDR1 MDHEN and CDR2 SYDVKM come from the germline V gene. The CDR3 sequence is CASSLPEKETQYF. Written as DNA, the CDR3 is TGTGCCAGCAGTTTACCAGAGAAAGAGACCCAGTACTTC.

The genes are TRBV12-5 and TRBJ1-1; D is possibly TRBD1 (5 bases). Germline V gene sequence: CDR1 LGHNT, CDR2 FRNRAP. The CDR3 contains 14 residues. Trimming pared 1 base from V and 4 bases from J, leaving 10 bases between. CDR3 residues: CASGLGIGGTEAFF. The CDR3 DNA sequence: TGTGCTAGTGGTTTGGGAATTGGGGGCACTGAAGCTTTCTTT.

This clonotype was seen a few times. The rearrangement uses TRBV20-1 and TRBJ1-1, with 7 nucleotides matching TRBD1. This CDR3 comprises 13 residues. V shed 8 bases and J 0 bases; nucleotides not matched to a gene: 6. Germline values: CDR1 DFQATT, CDR2 SNEGSKA (reference sequence). CDR3 protein: CSTTGMLNTEAFF. DNA of the CDR3: TGCAGTACGACAGGGATGTTGAACACTGAAGCTTTCTTT.

This clonotype has just a few counts. The chain couples TRBV3-1 to TRBJ2-4; 12 bases map to TRBD1. After removal of 4 bases from V and 11 bases from J, the junction contained 12 bases not matched to a gene. From germline, CDR1 is LGHDT and CDR2 YNNKEL (reference sequence). CDR3 length: 16 residues. CDR3 amino acids: CASSLQPLGTGGLQYF. The CDR3 region has the DNA TGTGCCAGCAGCCTTCAACCCCTCGGGACAGGGGGCCTTCAGTACTTC.

The gene calls are TRBV4-3 and TRBJ2-5; either TRBD1 or TRBD2 may supply D (5 bases each). TRBJ2-7 matches the DNA end more closely, so the J call is doubtful. Per germline, CDR1 LGHNA and CDR2 YSLEER. The CDR3 is 15 residues long. The CDR3: CASSQDRDRRYEQYF. As DNA, the CDR3 is TGCGCCAGCAGCCAAGATAGGGACCGACGGTACGAGCAGTACTTC.

This clonotype was counted only a few times. The chain employs TRBV7-2 and TRBJ2-5; the D gene is possibly TRBD1 (6 bases). Germline V gives CDR1 SGHTA, CDR2 FQGNSA. Trimming cost V 5 bases and J 5 bases, with 12 bases left between them. The CDR3 runs 13 residues. In DNA, the CDR3 is TGTGCCAGCAGCCCAGGGGCCAGTGAGACCCAGTACTTC. Protein: CASSPGASETQYF.

The chain uses TRBV5-1 and TRBJ2-1, with D uncertain. CDR1 is SGHRS and CDR2 is YFSETQ in the germline V gene. The V end was cut by 6 bases, the J end by 0 bases, with 16 bases between. The CDR3 runs 16 residues. This CDR3 reads CASNPSFTASYNEQFF. In nucleotides, the CDR3 is TGCGCCAGCAACCCGTCGTTCACTGCCTCCTACAATGAGCAGTTCTTC.